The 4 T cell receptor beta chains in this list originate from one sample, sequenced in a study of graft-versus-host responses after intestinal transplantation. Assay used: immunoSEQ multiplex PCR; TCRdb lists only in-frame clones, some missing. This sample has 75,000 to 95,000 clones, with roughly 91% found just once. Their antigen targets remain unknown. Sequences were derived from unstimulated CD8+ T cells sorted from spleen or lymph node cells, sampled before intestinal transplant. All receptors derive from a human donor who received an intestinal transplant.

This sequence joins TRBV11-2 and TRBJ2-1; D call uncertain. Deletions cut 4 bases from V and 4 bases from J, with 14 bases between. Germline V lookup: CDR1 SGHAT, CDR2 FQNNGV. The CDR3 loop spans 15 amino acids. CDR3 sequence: CASSSDPPRYNEQFF. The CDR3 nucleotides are TGTGCCAGCAGCTCGGATCCCCCGCGGTACAATGAGCAGTTCTTC.

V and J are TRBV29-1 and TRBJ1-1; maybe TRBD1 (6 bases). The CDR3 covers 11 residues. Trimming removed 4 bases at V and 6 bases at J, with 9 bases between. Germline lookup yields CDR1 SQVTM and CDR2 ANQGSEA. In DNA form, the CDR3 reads TGCAGCGTTGCGGCAGGGGCTGAAGCTTTCTTT. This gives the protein CSVAAGAEAFF.

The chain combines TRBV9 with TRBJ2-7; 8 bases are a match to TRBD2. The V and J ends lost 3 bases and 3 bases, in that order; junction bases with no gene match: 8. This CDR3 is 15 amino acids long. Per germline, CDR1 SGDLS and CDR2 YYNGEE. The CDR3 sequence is CASSAGGAVHYEQYF. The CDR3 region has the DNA TGTGCCAGCAGCGCCGGGGGGGCAGTCCACTACGAGCAGTACTTC. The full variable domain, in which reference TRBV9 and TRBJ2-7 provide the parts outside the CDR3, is DSGVTQTPKHLITATGQRVTLRCSPRSGDLSVYWYQQSLDQGLQFLIQYYNGEERAKGNILERFSAQQFPDLHSELNLSSLELGDSALYFCASSAGGAVHYEQYFGPGTRLTVT.

CDR3 sequence reads: CASSESQGGTYEQYF. CDR3 DNA: TGCGCCAGCAGTGAGTCCCAGGGTGGTACCTACGAGCAGTACTTC. The gene calls are TRBV10-2 and TRBJ2-7, with a tentative D call TRBD1 (5 bases). The CDR3 runs 15 residues. From germline, CDR1 is WSHSY and CDR2 SAAADI. Trimming removed 0 bases at V and 2 bases at J, with 11 bases between.